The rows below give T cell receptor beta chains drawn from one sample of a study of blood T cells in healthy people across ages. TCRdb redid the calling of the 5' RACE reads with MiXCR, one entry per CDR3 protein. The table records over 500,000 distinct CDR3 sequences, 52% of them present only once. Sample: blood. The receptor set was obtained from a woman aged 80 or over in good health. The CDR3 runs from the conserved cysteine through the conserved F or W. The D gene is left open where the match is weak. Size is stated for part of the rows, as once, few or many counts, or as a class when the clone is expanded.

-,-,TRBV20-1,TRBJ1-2,TGCAGTGCTAGAAGACGGCTTGATGGCTACACCTTC,CSARRRLDGYTF
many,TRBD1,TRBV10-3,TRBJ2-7,TGTGCCATAGGACAGGGGCAATACGAGCAGTACTTC,CAIGQGQYEQYF
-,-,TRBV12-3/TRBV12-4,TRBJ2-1,TGTGCCAGCAGTCTAGAAGGGGACGGGGGCTATAATGAGCAGTTCTTC,CASSLEGDGGYNEQFF
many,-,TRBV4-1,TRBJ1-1,TGCGCCAGCAGCCAAAAGAGGGACACCATGAACACTGAAGCTTTCTTT,CASSQKRDTMNTEAFF
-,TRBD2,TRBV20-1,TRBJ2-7,TGCAGTGCTCACGGGGGGGCCTCCTACAATGAGCAGTACTTC,CSAHGGASYNEQYF
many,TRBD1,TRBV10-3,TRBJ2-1,TGTGCCATCAGTTCATCGGGACAGGGGGCATTTGAGCAGTTCTTC,CAISSSGQGAFEQFF
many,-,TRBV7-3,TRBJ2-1,TGTGCCAGCAGCTTACAGGTGCGCGCGTCCTACAATGAGCAGTTCTTC,CASSLQVRASYNEQFF
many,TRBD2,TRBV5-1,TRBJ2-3,TGCGCCAGCAGCTTGGCCGGTACGGGGGGGCTGACAGATACGCAGTATTTT,CASSLAGTGGLTDTQYF
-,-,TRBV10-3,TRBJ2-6,TGTGCCATCACAGCCTCTGGGGCCAACGTCCTGACTTTC,CAITASGANVLTF
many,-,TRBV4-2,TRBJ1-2,TGTGCCAGCAGCCAAGAGGCAGCGTCAAACTATGGCTACACCTTC,CASSQEAASNYGYTF
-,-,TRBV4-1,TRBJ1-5,TGCGCCAGCAGCCAAGATCGGGGGGAAAATCAGCCCCAGCATTTT,CASSQDRGENQPQHF
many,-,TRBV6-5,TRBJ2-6,TGTGCCAGCAGTTACGGGGGGGGCGCAGCTGGGGCCAACGTCCTGACTTTC,CASSYGGGAAGANVLTF
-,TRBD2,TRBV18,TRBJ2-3,TGTGCCAGCTCACTCCGGACTAGCGGGGTTACTAGCACAGATACGCAGTATTTT,CASSLRTSGVTSTDTQYF
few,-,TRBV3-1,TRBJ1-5,TGTGCCACCGGACAGTCCAATCAGCCCCAGCATTTT,CATGQSNQPQHF
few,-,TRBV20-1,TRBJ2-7,TGCAGTGCTAGAGATGGCAGGTACTCCTACGAGCAGTACTTC,CSARDGRYSYEQYF
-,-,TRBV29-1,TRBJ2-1,TGCAGCTTGGTGGAGGGGGCAGGCGAGCAGTTCTTC,CSLVEGAGEQFF
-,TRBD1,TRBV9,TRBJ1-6,TGTGCCAGCAGCGTAGATTTGGGGACAGTTAATTCCCCCCTCCACTTT,CASSVDLGTVNSPLHF
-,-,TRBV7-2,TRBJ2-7,TGTGCCAGCAGCTTTACTAGCATCTCCTACGAGCAGTACTTC,CASSFTSISYEQYF
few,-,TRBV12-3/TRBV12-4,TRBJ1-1,TGTGCCAGCAGTGTAGAGGGGAGGGGTACTGAAGCTTTCTTT,CASSVEGRGTEAFF
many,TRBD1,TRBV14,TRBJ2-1,TGTGCCAGCAGCCAGCAGACAGGGGCCCTTTCCTACAATGAGCAGTTCTTC,CASSQQTGALSYNEQFF
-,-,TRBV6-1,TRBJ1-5,TGTGCCAGCAAGTCAGTAAATCAGCCCCAGCATTTT,CASKSVNQPQHF
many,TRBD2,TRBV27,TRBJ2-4,TGTGCCAGCAGGGCCCTCACTGGGGGGGACAAAAACATTCAGTACTTC,CASRALTGGDKNIQYF
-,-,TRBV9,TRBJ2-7,TGTGCCAGCAGCGTAATCCCCGAGGAAGAGCAGTACTTC,CASSVIPEEEQYF
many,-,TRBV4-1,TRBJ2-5,TGCGCCAGCAGCCAAGAAAGGCTCCAAAATGGAGAGACCCAGTACTTC,CASSQERLQNGETQYF
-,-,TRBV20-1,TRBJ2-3,TGCAGTGCTAGCGACGGCGGGTCAAGCACAGATACGCAGTATTTT,CSASDGGSSTDTQYF
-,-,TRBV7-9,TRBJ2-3,TGTGCCAGCAGCTATCCTAGCGCGATCACAGATACGCAGTATTTT,CASSYPSAITDTQYF
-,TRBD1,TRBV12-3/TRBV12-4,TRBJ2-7,TGTGCCAGCAGCAGGGGGACAGTCTCCTACGAGCAGTACTTC,CASSRGTVSYEQYF
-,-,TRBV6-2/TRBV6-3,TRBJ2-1,TGTGCCAGCAGTTACTACCAGACTGGCTACAATGAGCAGTTCTTC,CASSYYQTGYNEQFF
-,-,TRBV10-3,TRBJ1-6,TGTGCCATCAGGGCAGGATATAATTCACTCCTCCACTTT,CAIRAGYNSLLHF
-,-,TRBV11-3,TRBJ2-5,TGTGCCAGCAGCAAGGGACCGGGGGAGACCCAGTACTTC,CASSKGPGETQYF
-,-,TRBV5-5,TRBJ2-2,TGTGCCAGCAGCCCACGACAGGCGTCGAACACCGGGGAGCTGTTTTTT,CASSPRQASNTGELFF
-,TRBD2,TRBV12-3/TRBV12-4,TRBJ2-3,TGTGCCAGCAGTTTACGGTCTAGCGGGAGTACGCAGTATTTT,CASSLRSSGSTQYF
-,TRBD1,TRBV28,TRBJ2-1,TGTGCCAGCAGTTCGGTCAGGGGGAAAGAGACCCAGTTCTTC,CASSSVRGKETQFF
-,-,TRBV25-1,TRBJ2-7,TGTGCCAGCAGTGAACAAGGGTTGTACGAGCAGTACTTC,CASSEQGLYEQYF
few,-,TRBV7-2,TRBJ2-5,TGTGCCAGCGGACAGAGGCCATCGGAGACCCAGTACTTC,CASGQRPSETQYF
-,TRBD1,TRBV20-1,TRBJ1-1,TGCAGTGCTAGACCTCAGACAGGGGTGAACACTGAAGCTTTCTTT,CSARPQTGVNTEAFF
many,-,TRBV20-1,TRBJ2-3,TGCAGTGCTAGCGAGGACACAGATACGCAGTATTTT,CSASEDTDTQYF